Sequencing of this TCR beta chain was carried out in a study of cytomegalovirus exposure and HLA in healthy donors. Concerning this clone: An end of the junction differs from the germline gene, which may be a read error.

The CDR3 has 13 amino acids. The germline gives CDR1 GTSNPN, CDR2 SVGIG (reference sequence). Assay used: immunoSEQ multiplex PCR; TCRdb lists only in-frame clones, some missing. The sample lists under 100,000 clones, roughly 96% seen once, with nearly 0.7% in the top ten. Among the 120 or so subjects of the validation cohort, separate from the approximately 660-subject first cohort, were the donors. Sequences were obtained from PBMCs. The V gene is TRBV30, the J gene TRBJ2-5, with TRBD2 as a possible D gene (6 bases). The clonotype comes from a woman aged 18-29 years in good health and CMV-seronegative. CDR3 DNA sequence: TGTGCCTGGAGTCTGGGACTCGCGGAGACCCAGCACTTC. As protein: CAWSLGLAETQHF.